This T cell receptor (beta chain) emerged from a study of blood T cell repertoires in COVID-19 (TCRdb year 2020). Study-level background: The collaborator samples originated in the United States, Italy and Spain and spanned the acute and convalescent phases of COVID-19. The prospective study material was composed of cDNA or gDNA derived from T cells, B-cell-depleted T cells, or PBMCs. Deeply sampled blood TCRbeta repertoires from subjects exposed to, actively infected with, or recovered from COVID-19 were included in the dataset. The repertoires were released in a freely available public database intended as a resource for research on the immune response to SARS-CoV-2. Samples came from the ongoing ImmuneRACE study (first 160 participants) plus 1,254 subjects from 6 global collaborators. A de-identified subject ID, COVID-19 status, age in years and sex were almost always included in the sample metadata. Where available, HLA class I and class II types were obtained from metadata supplied by the sample provider rather than from assay-based typing.

This clone appeared a single time. What antigen it recognizes has not been identified. Nothing much larger sits one base from this clone, and base qualities are not available. V is shortened by 0 bases, J by 7 bases, and the region joining them spans 14 bases. The germline V gene sets CDR1 to SGHRS and CDR2 to YFSETQ. The CDR3 holds 15 amino acids from the cysteine to the phenylalanine. The entry retains the CDR3 DNA only, 45 bases that are in frame from base 1. In Seattle, one collaborating source enrolled patients while the infection was active and tracked those patients longitudinally over the course of disease. Collaborating institutions collected whole blood in K2EDTA tubes following their own protocols. Collaborator samples were shipped for TCRbeta analysis as frozen whole blood, isolated PBMCs, or DNA extracted from either sample type. General study outcomes and caveats: How much clinical and demographic metadata was included differed by source and by participant, and the metadata was provided uncurated.

TCRbeta CDR3 regions were amplified from genomic DNA by means of the immunoSEQ Assay, a bias-controlled multiplex PCR. In the source study's methods: The number of nucleated cells in each sample was estimated from the amplification of reference gene primers within the assay. To quantify the absolute abundance of each unique TCRbeta CDR3 rearrangement, sequence reads were collapsed and filtered. Productive Simpson clonality was computed per sample as the square root of Simpson's diversity index over productive rearrangements. Entries here come from immuneACCESS through TCRdb and include only in-frame sequences with V and J called. Some clones fail to appear in such tables; in the studies checked, an unresolved V gene covers under half of the shortfall, and the cause of the remainder is unknown. From that table come the V and J calls and clone size; the DNA was used to work out D and trimming. The sample contains 170,000 or so clones, around nine tenths of them found a single time. The leading ten clones occupy about an eighth of the sample.

The specimen was peripheral blood. The chain employs TRBV5-1 and TRBJ2-1; the D gene is possibly TRBD1, with 6 bases matching. The receptor was isolated from a woman in her 70s with COVID-19, enrolled during active disease. At the DNA level, the sequence is TGCGCCAGCAGCTTGGTAGAGGGTAGGGGGAATGAGCAGTTCTTC. This encodes CASSLVEGRGNEQFF.